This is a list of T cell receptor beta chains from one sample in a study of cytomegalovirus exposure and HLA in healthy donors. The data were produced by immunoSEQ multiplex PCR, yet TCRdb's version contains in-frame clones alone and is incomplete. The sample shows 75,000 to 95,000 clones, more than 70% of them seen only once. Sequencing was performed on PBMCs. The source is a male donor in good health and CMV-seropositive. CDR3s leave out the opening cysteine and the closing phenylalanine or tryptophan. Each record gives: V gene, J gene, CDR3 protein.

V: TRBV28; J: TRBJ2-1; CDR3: ASSDSFPYNEQF
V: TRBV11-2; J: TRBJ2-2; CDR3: ASSLGASGRATGELF
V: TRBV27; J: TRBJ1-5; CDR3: ASSSRTGIGNQPQH
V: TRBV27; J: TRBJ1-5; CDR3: ASSLSTGDQPQH
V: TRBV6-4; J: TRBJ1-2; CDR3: ASSAGQGAFYYGYT
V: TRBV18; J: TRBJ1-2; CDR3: ASSPTGQGARDYYGYT
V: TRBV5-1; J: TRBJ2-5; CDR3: ASSLGGGGQETQY
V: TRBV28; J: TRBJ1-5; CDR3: ASRIQGLSNQPQH
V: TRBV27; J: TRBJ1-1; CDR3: ASSGQGGTEAF
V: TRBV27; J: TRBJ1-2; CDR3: ASSQTWTGYYGYT
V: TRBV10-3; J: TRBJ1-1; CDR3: ASEDRATRVNTEAF
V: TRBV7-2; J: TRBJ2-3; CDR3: ASSPRQGINTQY
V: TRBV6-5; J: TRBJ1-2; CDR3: ATRQGASYGYT
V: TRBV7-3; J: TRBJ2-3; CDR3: ASSRGLAVSDTQY
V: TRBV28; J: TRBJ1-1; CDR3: ASKNRVTEAF
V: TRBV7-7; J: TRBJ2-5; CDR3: ASSPQGRRGQETQY
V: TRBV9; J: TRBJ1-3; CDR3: ASSGTRRNTIY
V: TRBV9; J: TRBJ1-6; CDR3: ASSVQGSNSPLH
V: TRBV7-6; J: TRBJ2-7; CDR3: ASSLEGGWLSYEQY
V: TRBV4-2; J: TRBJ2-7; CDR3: ASSQYTTGTLGEQY
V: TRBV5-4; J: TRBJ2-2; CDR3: ASSSHHTGELF
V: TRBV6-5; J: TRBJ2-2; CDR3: ASSWTGDTGELF
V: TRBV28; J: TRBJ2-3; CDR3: ASSIQTGPDTQY
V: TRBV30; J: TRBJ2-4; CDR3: AWSVPGTAKNIQY
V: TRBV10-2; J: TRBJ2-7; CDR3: TSSEREGGRYEQY
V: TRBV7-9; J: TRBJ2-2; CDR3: ASSRQSAGELF
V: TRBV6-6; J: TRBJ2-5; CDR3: ASSTFEAGKTETQY
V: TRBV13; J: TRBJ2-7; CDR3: ASSHRQAYEQY
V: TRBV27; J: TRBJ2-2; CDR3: ASSLSAGGTGELF
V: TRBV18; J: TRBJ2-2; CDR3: ASSPDSSPAAGELF
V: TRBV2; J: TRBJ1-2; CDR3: ASREGQNYGYT
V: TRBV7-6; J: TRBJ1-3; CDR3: ASSSSSPILGNTIY
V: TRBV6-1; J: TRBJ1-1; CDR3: ASKKLANTEAF
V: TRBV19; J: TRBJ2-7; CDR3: ASSATGTGLAYEQY
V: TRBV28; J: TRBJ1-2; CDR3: ASTSSAGYGYT
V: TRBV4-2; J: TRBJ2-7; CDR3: ASSQAAGQTYEQY
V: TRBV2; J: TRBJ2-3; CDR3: ASSKTPGTSGGHVTDTQY
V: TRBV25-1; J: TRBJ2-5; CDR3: ASSVHTGGRKTQY
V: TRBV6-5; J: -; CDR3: ASSRTGHEQY
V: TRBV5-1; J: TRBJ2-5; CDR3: ASRESGAQETQY
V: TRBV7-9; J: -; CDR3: ASSRRDRAYEQY
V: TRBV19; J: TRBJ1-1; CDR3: ASSTTVWNTEAF
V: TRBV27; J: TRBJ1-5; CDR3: ASSLGQGNQPQH
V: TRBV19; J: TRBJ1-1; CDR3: ATRQGYSTEAF
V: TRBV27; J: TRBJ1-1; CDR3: ASSQGGGLMNTEAF
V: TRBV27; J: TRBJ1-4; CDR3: ASSLTGGSTNEKLF
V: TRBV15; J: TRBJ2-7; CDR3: ATSREAVGLYEQY
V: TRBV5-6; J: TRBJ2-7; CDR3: ASSSAGLRAYEQY
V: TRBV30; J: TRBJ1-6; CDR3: AWNHRGSSYNSPLH
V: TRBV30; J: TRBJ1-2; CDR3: AWISSRGYGYT
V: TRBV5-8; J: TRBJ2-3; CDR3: ASSLMASGGYGDTQY
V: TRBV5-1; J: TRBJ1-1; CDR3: ASSLVGSSWANTEAF
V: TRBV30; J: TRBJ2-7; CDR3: AWSVPLRYEQY
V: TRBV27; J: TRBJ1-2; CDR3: ASSFVFTTGGGYGYT
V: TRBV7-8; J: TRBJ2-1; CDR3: ASSALQGNEQF
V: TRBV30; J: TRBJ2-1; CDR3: AWSEIRDYNEQF
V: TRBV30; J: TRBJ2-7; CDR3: ACWTGVPYEQY
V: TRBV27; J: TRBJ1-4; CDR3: ASRGQGAATNEKLF
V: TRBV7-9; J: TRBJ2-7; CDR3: ASSRVRDSYEQY
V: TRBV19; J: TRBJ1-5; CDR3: ASSSGGQPQH